A single sample gave rise to the 30 T cell receptor beta chains below, sequenced in a study of blood T cell repertoires in COVID-19. TCRdb's copy holds only in-frame clones and misses some; the assay was immunoSEQ multiplex PCR. The sample comprises about 65,000 clones, approximately 93% of which are singletons, and roughly 2.7% rests with the top ten. Sequenced sample: peripheral blood. The source is a man between 70 and 80 years old with active COVID-19.

The chain recombines TRBV7-8 with TRBJ2-1; 7 bases line up with TRBD2. This CDR3 spans 12 amino acids. Germline V gene sequence: CDR1 SGHVS, CDR2 FQNEAQ. Unmatched junction bases numbered 4, after V lost 5 bases and J lost 9 bases. Here the CDR3 DNA reads TGTGCCAGCAGCCCTGGGGAGGGTGAGCAGTTCTTC. Protein sequence: CASSPGEGEQFF.

The chain is built from TRBV7-9 and TRBJ2-5; D remains unclear. Germline-derived CDR1 and CDR2 are SEHNR and FQNEAQ (reference sequence). The length of the CDR3 is 14 residues. The V gene lost 5 bases and the J gene lost 3 bases, with 13 bases spanning the gap. CDR3 protein: CASSLSALEETQYF. The CDR3 DNA is TGTGCCAGCAGCCTGAGCGCGCTAGAAGAGACCCAGTACTTC.

The chain recombines TRBV19 with TRBJ2-1; the D gene is possibly TRBD2 (5 bases). Germline V gives CDR1 LNHDA, CDR2 SQIVND (reference sequence). CDR3 length: 15 amino acids. Trimming stripped 9 bases from V and 12 bases from J, with 27 bases between. CDR3 nucleotide sequence: TGTGCCAGCACTTCTAGCCCTAGTGGGTCCTTGGGGCAGTTCTTC. Protein sequence: CASTSSPSGSLGQFF. The variable domain in full, with the rest retrieved from reference TRBV19 and TRBJ2-1, is DGGITQSPKYLFRKEGQNVTLSCEQNLNHDAMYWYRQDPGQGLRLIYYSQIVNDFQKGDIAEGYSVSREKKESFPLTVTSAQKNPTAFYLCASTSSPSGSLGQFFGPGTRLTVL.

This chain uses TRBV10-3 with TRBJ2-7, with 9 positions matching TRBD2. The V gene end was trimmed by 10 bases and the J gene end by 2 bases; junction bases not matched to a gene: 0. The CDR3 consists of 11 residues. CDR1 is ENHRY and CDR2 is SYGVKD in the germline V gene. The CDR3, as DNA: TGTGCCAGCGGGGGGGCCTACGAGCAGTACTTC. It codes for CASGGAYEQYF.

This clone was counted a few times. The chain uses TRBV9 and TRBJ1-5, with 7 bases aligning to TRBD1. V dropped 0 bases and J dropped 1; count of bases not matched to a gene: 1. The CDR3 sequence is 15 residues long. Germline CDR1 SGDLS, CDR2 YYNGEE. The chain's CDR3 is CASSVGQGSNQPQHF. DNA for the CDR3: TGTGCCAGCAGCGTAGGACAGGGAAGCAATCAGCCCCAGCATTTT. The variable domain in full, with the rest retrieved from reference TRBV9 and TRBJ1-5, is DSGVTQTPKHLITATGQRVTLRCSPRSGDLSVYWYQQSLDQGLQFLIQYYNGEERAKGNILERFSAQQFPDLHSELNLSSLELGDSALYFCASSVGQGSNQPQHFGDGTRLSIL.

The rearrangement joins TRBV18 to TRBJ2-2; D unclear. V lost 6 bases and J 1 base, leaving 6 bases between the germline ends. Germline-derived CDR1 and CDR2 are KGHSH and LQKENI. This CDR3 comprises 13 residues. The CDR3 region has the DNA TGTGCCAGCTCCCTAAAGAACACCGGGGAGCTGTTTTTT. It specifies CASSLKNTGELFF.

This chain uses TRBV7-9 with TRBJ1-1; perhaps TRBD1 as D (5 bases). The germline CDR1 and CDR2 sequences are SEHNR and FQNEAQ (reference sequence). Trimming took 5 bases from V and 11 from J, leaving 21 bases between them. The CDR3 contains 14 residues. CDR3 nucleotides: TGTGCCAGCAGCCCGACTGGGGGGGAGCTGGAGGCTTTCTTT. Protein sequence: CASSPTGGELEAFF.

The rearrangement joins TRBV29-1 to TRBJ1-5; D is undetermined. The V end was cut by 4 bases, the J end by 2 bases, with 9 bases between. Germline loops: CDR1 SQVTM, CDR2 ANQGSEA. CDR3 length: 13 amino acids. CDR3 DNA sequence: TGCAGCGTTGGGCCGGGAGGCAATCAGCCCCAGCATTTT. Translating gives CSVGPGGNQPQHF. Complete variable domain (other parts from reference TRBV29-1 and TRBJ1-5): SAVISQKPSRDICQRGTSLTIQCQVDSQVTMMFWYRQQPGQSLTLIATANQGSEATYESGFVIDKFPISRPNLTFSTLTVSNMSPEDSSIYLCSVGPGGNQPQHFGDGTRLSIL.

The chain uses TRBV6-2 or TRBV6-3 and TRBJ1-2; 10 bases map to TRBD1. CDR3 length: 13 amino acids. Per the germline V gene, CDR1 is MNHEY and CDR2 is SVGEGT. Trimming cost V 4 bases and J 9 bases; bases outside gene matches: 5. The CDR3 protein is CASSSRTGGRYTF. CDR3 DNA: TGTGCCAGCAGTTCAAGGACAGGGGGTCGCTACACCTTC.

In this sample, this clone turned up once. The gene calls are TRBV4-1 and TRBJ2-3; 8 nucleotides align to TRBD2. Germline CDR1 and CDR2: MGHRA and YSYEKL. There are 14 residues in the CDR3. V shed 8 bases and J 5 bases; nucleotides not matched to a gene: 9. CDR3 sequence: CASRRGGGRDTQYF. The DNA for the CDR3 is TGCGCCAGCCGACGGGGCGGGGGGAGAGATACGCAGTATTTT.

This sequence joins TRBV5-6 and TRBJ2-7; weak D call: TRBD2 (6 bases). This CDR3 is 15 amino acids long. The V gene's germline CDR1 is SGHDT and CDR2 YYEEEE. Trimming shortened V by 1 base and J by 2 bases, and 13 bases separated the two germline ends. Written as DNA, the CDR3 is TGTGCCAGCAGCTTGTCCGGGGGATTTCCCTACGAGCAGTACGTC. This encodes CASSLSGGFPYEQYV.

The V call is TRBV9, the J call TRBJ2-5; 13 nucleotides align to TRBD2. J gave up 0 bases and V 2 bases, and 1 base lay outside the gene matches. This CDR3 comprises 16 residues. CDR1 is SGDLS, CDR2 YYNGEE, per germline. The CDR3 DNA is TGTGCCAGCAGCGTCGGGACTAGCGGGGACCAAGAGACCCAGTACTTC. It specifies CASSVGTSGDQETQYF.

This clone was recorded only once. The chain links TRBV11-3 to TRBJ2-5; TRBD1 matches 9 bases. V was clipped by 7 bases and J by 4 bases; unmatched bases: 16. The length of the CDR3 is 17 residues. Looked up from germline, CDR1 is SGHNT and CDR2 is YENEEA. The CDR3 region is CASIENSGQGRGETQYF. The CDR3 region has the DNA TGTGCCAGCATCGAAAATTCCGGACAGGGGAGAGGAGAGACCCAGTACTTC.

This clone was seen more than once but under ten times. V and J are TRBV6-6 and TRBJ1-2; 9 bases fit TRBD1. The V and J ends lost 10 bases and 3 bases, in that order; junction bases with no gene match: 6. The CDR3 has 13 amino acids. Germline lookup yields CDR1 MNHNY and CDR2 SVGAGI (reference sequence). This CDR3 reads CATTTGGYYGYTF. CDR3 in DNA: TGTGCCACCACTACAGGGGGCTACTATGGCTACACCTTC.

The genes are TRBV6-5 and TRBJ2-2; no reliable D call. V was clipped by 2 bases and J by 3 bases, with 4 bases between them. CDR1 is MNHEY and CDR2 is SVGAGI in the germline V gene. There are 13 residues in the CDR3. This CDR3 reads CASSYPYTGELFF. The CDR3 DNA follows: TGTGCCAGCAGTTACCCCTACACCGGGGAGCTGTTTTTT.

This clone has just one count. V and J are TRBV3-1 (or the pseudogene TRBV3-2) and TRBJ1-4; D possibly corresponds to TRBD1 (6 bases). Trimming removed 4 bases from V and 3 bases from J, with 9 bases in between. The CDR3 runs 14 residues. Germline CDR1 LGHDT, CDR2 YNNKEL (reference sequence). The CDR3 sequence is CASSRRTANEKLFF. CDR3 nucleotides: TGTGCCAGCAGCCGCCGGACAGCTAATGAAAAACTGTTTTTT.

V is TRBV5-1 and J is TRBJ1-1, with a possible D match to TRBD1 (5 bases). The germline CDR1 and CDR2 sequences are SGHRS and YFSETQ. This CDR3 has 15 amino acids. Trimming took 4 bases from V and 0 from J, leaving 13 bases between them. The CDR3 region is CASSNGGGLNTEAFF. The CDR3 DNA is TGCGCCAGCAGCAACGGGGGAGGCTTGAACACTGAAGCTTTCTTT.

The chain employs TRBV5-8 and TRBJ1-1; 10 positions match TRBD1. CDR3 size: 16 residues. The V gene's germline CDR1 is SGHTS and CDR2 YDEGEE. With V trimmed by 5 bases and J by 0 bases, 7 bases remained unmatched. The CDR3 bases are TGTGCCAGCAGGCACGGGACAGGGGTTATGAACACTGAAGCTTTCTTT. This codes for CASRHGTGVMNTEAFF. Variable domain in full (rest from reference TRBV5-8 and TRBJ1-1): EAGVTQSPTHLIKTRGQQATLRCSPISGHTSVYWYQQALGLGLQFLLWYDEGEERNRGNFPPRFSGRQFPNYSSELNVNALELEDSALYLCASRHGTGVMNTEAFFGQGTRLTVV.

The rearrangement joins TRBV7-2 to TRBJ2-2, with TRBD2 identical over 11 bases. This CDR3 has 17 residues. The V gene end was trimmed by 0 bases and the J gene end by 0 bases; junction bases not matched to a gene: 0. In germline, CDR1 is SGHTA, CDR2 FQGNSA. CDR3 residues: CASSLASGGANTGELFF. The CDR3 bases are TGTGCCAGCAGCTTAGCTAGCGGGGGGGCGAACACCGGGGAGCTGTTTTTT.

This chain connects TRBV5-1 to TRBJ2-7; 9 bases line up with TRBD2. The CDR3 consists of 15 residues. With 0 bases clipped from V and 4 bases from J, the junction kept 5 bases outside the gene matches. Germline-derived CDR1 and CDR2 are SGHRS and YFSETQ. Here the CDR3 reads CASSLGASGVYEQYV. Written as DNA, the CDR3 is TGCGCCAGCAGCTTGGGAGCTAGCGGGGTGTACGAGCAGTACGTC.

The rearrangement uses TRBV28 and TRBJ2-3, with 11 bases lining up with TRBD2. Germline V gives CDR1 MDHEN, CDR2 SYDVKM. The V segment lost 6 bases and the J segment 2 bases; nucleotides outside the gene matches: 7. The length of the CDR3 is 16 residues. The CDR3 bases are TGTGCCAGCAGCGCCGGACTAGCGGGCCACACAGATACGCAGTATTTT. Translated: CASSAGLAGHTDTQYF.

This sequence joins TRBV4-2 and TRBJ2-5; D is possibly TRBD1 (7 bases). CDR1 is LGHNA and CDR2 is YNFKEQ in the germline V gene. The CDR3 is 17 amino acids. With 0 bases removed from V and 5 bases from J, the gap between germline ends came to 19 bases. CDR3 DNA sequence: TGTGCCAGCAGCCAAGATGAGAGGGGGCGGGGCACGGAGACCCAGTACTTC. It encodes CASSQDERGRGTETQYF.

J is TRBJ2-1 and V is TRBV20-1; 12 bases match TRBD2. CDR3 size: 17 residues. Germline values: CDR1 DFQATT, CDR2 SNEGSKA (reference sequence). Trimming took 3 bases from V and 0 from J; bases not matched to a gene: 6. The CDR3 DNA follows: TGCAGTGCTAGTCCGACTAGCGGGGGCAGCTCCTACAATGAGCAGTTCTTC. It encodes CSASPTSGGSSYNEQFF.

The chain links TRBV19 to TRBJ1-5, with TRBD1 matching 10 bases. The germline V gene encodes CDR1 LNHDA and CDR2 SQIVND (reference sequence). The CDR3 length is 14 residues. V lost 5 bases, J lost 9 bases, and 7 bases stayed unmatched. The CDR3 DNA follows: TGTGCCAGTAGTCCTCGGGACAGGGGCTCGCCCCAGCATTTT. Its translation is CASSPRDRGSPQHF.

The chain combines TRBV5-1 with TRBJ1-1; no clear D. The CDR3 consists of 13 residues. Germline CDR1 SGHRS, CDR2 YFSETQ. V was clipped by 2 bases and J by 1 base, with 6 bases between them. The CDR3 loop is CASSLQRNTEAFF. The DNA of the CDR3 is TGCGCCAGCAGCTTACAGAGGAACACTGAAGCTTTCTTT.

The chain links TRBV3-1 (or the pseudogene TRBV3-2) to TRBJ1-1, with TRBD1 as a possible D gene (6 bases). Germline lookup yields CDR1 LGHDT and CDR2 YNNKEL (reference sequence). V dropped 1 base and J dropped 0 bases, with 15 bases sitting between them. The length of the CDR3 is 17 residues. CDR3 protein: CASSQGPKQGMNTEAFF. CDR3 bases: TGTGCCAGCAGCCAAGGACCCAAACAGGGTATGAACACTGAAGCTTTCTTT.

The V gene is TRBV7-9, the J gene TRBJ1-2; D is unclear. This CDR3 is built from 15 residues. Germline V CDR1 and CDR2: SEHNR, FQNEAQ (reference sequence). Trimming left V 1 base short and J 1 base short, with 10 bases between. CDR3 sequence reads: CASSLDEGFNYGYTF. Here the CDR3 DNA reads TGTGCCAGCAGCTTAGATGAGGGTTTTAACTATGGCTACACCTTC.

CDR3 residues: CASSLGQESEKLFF. The CDR3 nucleotides read TGTGCCAGCAGCTTAGGCCAGGAAAGTGAAAAACTGTTTTTT. This chain connects TRBV11-3 to TRBJ1-4; no clear D gene. Germline CDR1 reads SGHNT; CDR2 reads YENEEA. The CDR3 spans 14 residues. The V gene lost 1 base and the J gene lost 7 bases, with 10 bases spanning the gap. Drawing the rest from reference TRBV11-3 and TRBJ1-4, the complete variable domain is EAGVVQSPRYKIIEKKQPVAFWCNPISGHNTLYWYLQNLGQGPELLIRYENEEAVDDSQLPKDRFSAERLKGVDSTLKIQPAELGDSAVYLCASSLGQESEKLFFGSGTQLSVL.

The chain joins TRBV19 to TRBJ2-3; 7 nucleotides match TRBD2. Germline V gene lookup returns CDR1 LNHDA and CDR2 SQIVND (reference sequence). CDR3 length equals 15 residues. V shed 4 bases and J 2 bases; nucleotides not matched to a gene: 6. CDR3 in DNA: TGTGCCAGTAGTACCCAGCGGGGCGACACAGATACGCAGTATTTT. Translated, it gives CASSTQRGDTDTQYF. The complete variable domain, with remaining parts taken from reference TRBV19 and TRBJ2-3, reads DGGITQSPKYLFRKEGQNVTLSCEQNLNHDAMYWYRQDPGQGLRLIYYSQIVNDFQKGDIAEGYSVSREKKESFPLTVTSAQKNPTAFYLCASSTQRGDTDTQYFGPGTRLTVL.

The chain uses TRBV5-5 and TRBJ2-3, with 11 nucleotides matching TRBD2. The junction had 5 bases not matched to a gene; V was cut back by 4 bases and J by 4 bases. Germline loops: CDR1 SGHKS, CDR2 YYEKEE (reference sequence). There are 15 residues in the CDR3. CDR3 loop: CASSGGTSGADTQYF. DNA of the CDR3: TGTGCCAGCAGCGGCGGGACTAGCGGCGCAGATACGCAGTATTTT.